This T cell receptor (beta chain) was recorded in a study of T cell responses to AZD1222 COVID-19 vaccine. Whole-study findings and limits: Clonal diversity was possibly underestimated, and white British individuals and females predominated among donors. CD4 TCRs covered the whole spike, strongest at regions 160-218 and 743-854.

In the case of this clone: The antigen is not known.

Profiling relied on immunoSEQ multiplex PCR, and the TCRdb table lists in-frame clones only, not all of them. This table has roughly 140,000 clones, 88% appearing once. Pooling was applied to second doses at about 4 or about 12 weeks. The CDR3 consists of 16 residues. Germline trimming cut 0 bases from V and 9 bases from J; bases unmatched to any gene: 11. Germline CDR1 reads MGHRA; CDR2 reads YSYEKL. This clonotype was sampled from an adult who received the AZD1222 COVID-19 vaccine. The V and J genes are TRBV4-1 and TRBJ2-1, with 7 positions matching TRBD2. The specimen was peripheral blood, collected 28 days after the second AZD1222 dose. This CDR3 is CASSQDVSGTRSEQFF. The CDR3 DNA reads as TGCGCCAGCAGCCAAGACGTCAGCGGGACGAGGAGTGAGCAGTTCTTC.